This T cell receptor beta chain stems from a study of shared clonotypes between healthy human individuals. Looking at the study overall: The plates for each donor numbered three CD4 naive, three CD4 memory, two CD8 naive and one CD8 memory.

V was shortened by 5 bases and J by 8 bases, with 17 bases between the two germline ends. Germline-derived CDR1 and CDR2 are SGHRS and YFSETQ. The CDR3 has 14 residues. The assay used deep level. Sequencing was performed with immunoSEQ multiplex PCR; in TCRdb, only in-frame clones are kept and a portion is missing. Among approximately 1,000,000 clones listed, about four fifths were seen once. The source material was memory CD4+ T cells from PBMCs. Specified subset: CD45RA-negative fraction. The sequence came from a man younger than 35 in good health. Some clones in this sample may be carry-over from other donors' samples. This rearrangement joins TRBV5-1 to TRBJ2-4, with D maybe TRBD2 (7 bases). CDR3 amino acids: CASSTAGHIDIQYF. CDR3 coding DNA: TGCGCCAGCAGTACAGCGGGACACATAGACATTCAGTACTTC. The full variable domain, completed using reference TRBV5-1 and TRBJ2-4, is KAGVTQTPRYLIKTRGQQVTLSCSPISGHRSVSWYQQTPGQGLQFLFEYFSETQRNKGNFPGRFSGRQFSNSRSEMNVSTLELGDSALYLCASSTAGHIDIQYFGAGTRLSVL.